A single sample gave rise to the 29 T cell receptor beta chains below, sequenced in a study of CD8+ T cells in alopecia areata. As for treatment: oral pan-JAK inhibitor, 5-10 mg twice daily. RNA was isolated and reverse transcribed to cDNA, the sequencing template. Assay used: immunoSEQ multiplex PCR; TCRdb lists only in-frame clones, some missing. The sample consists of hundreds of thousands of clones, 66% of them appearing once. Sequencing used CD4+ T cells sorted from blood, obtained around week 44, from a patient treated with tofacitinib. These receptors were obtained from a human donor with alopecia areata.

In DNA form, the CDR3 reads TGTGCCAGCAGCTTATCACCGGGACAGGCCTACGAGCAGTACTTC. It specifies CASSLSPGQAYEQYF. The rearrangement joins TRBV7-9 to TRBJ2-7; 8 bases agree with TRBD1. Trimming removed 2 bases from V and 2 bases from J; junction bases left unmatched: 5. The CDR3 has 15 residues. The germline gives CDR1 SEHNR, CDR2 FQNEAQ (reference sequence).

The gene calls are TRBV30 and TRBJ1-1; D possibly corresponds to TRBD1 (5 bases). Trimming took off 3 bases at V and 0 bases at J, with 14 bases between the two ends. The CDR3 runs to 15 residues. Per the germline V gene, CDR1 is GTSNPN and CDR2 is SVGIG (reference sequence). CDR3 nucleotide sequence: TGTGCCTGGAGCTACGTAAGACAGATGAACACTGAAGCTTTCTTT. Amino acids: CAWSYVRQMNTEAFF.

The rearrangement uses TRBV2 and TRBJ1-5, with 8 bases lining up with TRBD1. The V gene end was trimmed by 4 bases and the J gene end by 7 bases; junction bases not matched to a gene: 9. The CDR3 has 15 amino acids. CDR1 is SNHLY, CDR2 FYNNEI, per germline. The DNA for the CDR3 is TGTGCCAGCAGTGGGGGACAGGCTCAAACACAGCCCCAGCATTTT. Translating it yields CASSGGQAQTQPQHF.

V is TRBV30 and J is TRBJ1-4, with D maybe TRBD1 (6 bases). The V gene's germline CDR1 is GTSNPN and CDR2 SVGIG (reference sequence). The CDR3 runs to 13 residues. Trimming removed 4 bases from V and 7 bases from J, with 13 bases in between. The CDR3 region has the DNA TGTGCCTGGAAACTCCCACAGGGTGAAAAACTGTTTTTT. Amino acids: CAWKLPQGEKLFF. Supplemented by reference TRBV30 and TRBJ1-4, the full variable domain reads SQTIHQWPATLVQPVGSPLSLECTVEGTSNPNLYWYRQAAGRGLQLLFYSVGIGQISSEVPQNLSASRPQDRQFILSSKKLLLSDSGFYLCAWKLPQGEKLFFGSGTQLSVL.

The V call is TRBV6-5, the J call TRBJ1-6; weak D call: TRBD1 (5 bases). Germline assignment: CDR1 MNHEY and CDR2 SVGAGI. This CDR3 spans 14 amino acids. The V end lost 2 bases, the J end lost 6 bases, and 8 bases lay between the germline ends. The CDR3 DNA follows: TGTGCCAGCAGTTACAGGGGAAGTAATTCACCCCTCCACTTT. It codes for CASSYRGSNSPLHF.

V gene TRBV29-1 combines with J gene TRBJ1-2; TRBD1 agrees at 10 bases. The CDR3 is 13 residues long. Germline CDR1 and CDR2: SQVTM and ANQGSEA. The ends lost 4 bases at V and 6 bases at J; junction bases unmatched: 5. The CDR3 bases are TGCAGCGTTGGAGAGGGACAGGGGAATGGCTACACCTTC. Translation gives CSVGEGQGNGYTF.

In regard to this clone: In the same sample, other DNA sequences code for this CDR3. The chain links TRBV11-2 to TRBJ1-4; TRBD1 agrees at 10 bases. The CDR3 sequence is 14 residues long. V dropped 5 bases and J dropped 5; count of bases not matched to a gene: 2. Germline V gene data show CDR1 as SGHAT and CDR2 as FQNNGV. The CDR3 region is CASSRGQGNEKLFF. CDR3 DNA sequence: TGTGCCAGCAGCCGGGGACAGGGGAATGAAAAACTGTTTTTT.

The gene calls are TRBV4-2 and TRBJ2-2, with a tentative D call TRBD2 (6 bases). Germline values: CDR1 LGHNA, CDR2 YNFKEQ. The CDR3 is made up of 15 amino acids. The V and J ends lost 4 bases and 3 bases respectively, with 12 bases between them. CDR3 coding DNA: TGTGCCAGCAGCCGGGCGGGGCTCGACACCGGGGAGCTGTTTTTT. This translates into CASSRAGLDTGELFF.

This chain joins TRBV7-6 and TRBJ2-2, with 8 bases fitting TRBD2. Germline V gives CDR1 SGHVS, CDR2 FNYEAQ. This CDR3 is 18 amino acids long. J gave up 6 bases and V 5 bases, and 17 bases lay outside the gene matches. The CDR3, as DNA: TGTGCCAGCAGCCCCCGAATCGTGCAGCGGGGGCTCCCCGGGGAGCTGTTTTTT. Protein product: CASSPRIVQRGLPGELFF.

J is TRBJ1-2 and V is TRBV5-1; D remains ambiguous. CDR1 and CDR2 (germline): SGHRS, YFSETQ. V lost 0 bases, J lost 3 bases, and 9 bases lay in between. The CDR3 extends over 14 amino acids. CDR3 bases: TGCGCCAGCAGCTTGGGTAAGGGAGACTATGGCTACACCTTC. Residues: CASSLGKGDYGYTF. The variable domain in full, with the rest retrieved from reference TRBV5-1 and TRBJ1-2, is KAGVTQTPRYLIKTRGQQVTLSCSPISGHRSVSWYQQTPGQGLQFLFEYFSETQRNKGNFPGRFSGRQFSNSRSEMNVSTLELGDSALYLCASSLGKGDYGYTFGSGTRLTVV.

This chain connects TRBV7-2 to TRBJ2-3; D perhaps matches TRBD2 (6 bases). Germline-derived CDR1 and CDR2 are SGHTA and FQGNSA. This CDR3 contains 16 residues. Trimming removed 2 bases from V and 0 bases from J, with 12 bases in between. CDR3 sequence reads: CASSLRAGPSTDTQYF. Written as DNA, the CDR3 is TGTGCCAGCAGCTTACGGGCGGGGCCTAGCACAGATACGCAGTATTTT.

The sample holds a few counts of this clone. The V and J genes are TRBV11-3 and TRBJ2-7; no reliable D call. Trimming pared 1 base from V and 2 bases from J, leaving 6 bases between. CDR1 and CDR2 from the germline V gene are SGHNT and YENEEA. This CDR3 contains 13 residues. DNA for the CDR3: TGTGCCAGCAGCTTAGGCTCCCCCTACGAGCAGTACTTC. This encodes CASSLGSPYEQYF.

The table lists this clone with a few counts. The chain is built from TRBV7-2 and TRBJ1-5, with 7 bases fitting TRBD1. The germline CDR1 and CDR2 sequences are SGHTA and FQGNSA. With 1 base clipped from V and 6 bases from J, the junction kept 3 bases outside the gene matches. This CDR3 is built from 14 residues. CDR3 sequence: CASSLVQGGQPQHF. CDR3 DNA sequence: TGTGCCAGCAGCTTAGTTCAGGGGGGTCAGCCCCAGCATTTT.

This chain uses TRBV7-9 with TRBJ2-1, with 7 bases aligning to TRBD2. With V trimmed by 3 bases and J by 12 bases, 8 bases remained unmatched. The CDR3 length is 13 residues. Germline V gene lookup returns CDR1 SEHNR and CDR2 FQNEAQ (reference sequence). CDR3 amino acids: CASSFNRGESQFF. CDR3 DNA: TGTGCCAGCAGCTTCAACCGGGGGGAGTCGCAGTTCTTC. The variable domain in full, completed from reference TRBV7-9 and TRBJ2-1, reads DTGVSQNPRHKITKRGQNVTFRCDPISEHNRLYWYRQTLGQGPEFLTYFQNEAQLEKSRLLSDRFSAERPKGSFSTLEIQRTEQGDSAMYLCASSFNRGESQFFGPGTRLTVL.

This sequence joins TRBV18 and TRBJ1-2; no clear D. V lost 2 bases and J lost 4, with 11 bases in between. CDR1 KGHSH and CDR2 LQKENI come from the germline V gene. The CDR3 is 14 residues long. This CDR3 reads CASSPLRVSYGYTF. CDR3 DNA: TGTGCCAGCTCACCATTACGGGTGTCCTATGGCTACACCTTC.

V is TRBV2 and J is TRBJ2-7, with D perhaps TRBD1 or TRBD2 (5 bases each). Trimming took off 7 bases at V and 4 bases at J, with 14 bases between the two ends. The CDR3 is 13 residues long. Looked up from germline, CDR1 is SNHLY and CDR2 is FYNNEI. The CDR3 protein is CASKEGFRYEQYF. CDR3 DNA sequence: TGTGCCAGCAAAGAGGGGTTCAGATACGAGCAGTACTTC. Supplemented by reference TRBV2 and TRBJ2-7, the full variable domain reads EPEVTQTPSHQVTQMGQEVILRCVPISNHLYFYWYRQILGQKVEFLVSFYNNEISEKSEIFDDQFSVERPDGSNFTLKIRSTKLEDSAMYFCASKEGFRYEQYFGPGTRLTVT.

This chain joins TRBV14 and TRBJ1-5; D is undetermined. V was clipped by 5 bases and J by 3 bases, with 11 bases between them. Germline loops: CDR1 SGHDN, CDR2 FVKESK. CDR3 length equals 14 residues. This CDR3 is CASSLLGNNQPQHF. CDR3 bases: TGTGCCAGCAGCTTGTTAGGGAACAATCAGCCCCAGCATTTT.

This chain joins TRBV11-2 and TRBJ1-1; D is unresolved. The CDR3 is 13 amino acids. Germline V gene lookup returns CDR1 SGHAT and CDR2 FQNNGV. With 5 bases removed from V and 1 base from J, the gap between germline ends came to 8 bases. Here the CDR3 reads CASSPNWNTEAFF. The CDR3 bases are TGTGCCAGCAGCCCAAACTGGAACACTGAAGCTTTCTTT.

This clone was observed a few times. V is TRBV9 and J is TRBJ2-5, with D hard to call. The CDR3 totals 11 residues. In germline, CDR1 is SGDLS, CDR2 YYNGEE. The ends were cut back, 0 bases at V and 3 bases at J, with 0 bases in the middle. Written as DNA, the CDR3 is TGTGCCAGCAGCGTAGAAGAGACCCAGTACTTC. This codes for CASSVEETQYF.

The V and J genes are TRBV29-1 and TRBJ2-1, with a tentative D call TRBD2 (5 bases). Germline CDR1 reads SQVTM; CDR2 reads ANQGSEA. V shed 7 bases and J shed 9 bases, with 22 bases lying between them. The CDR3 is 14 amino acids. CDR3 nucleotides: TGCAGCGCTCAAAGGTCACACCCCGGGGTTGAGCAGTTCTTC. It codes for CSAQRSHPGVEQFF.

J is TRBJ2-2 and V is TRBV27; possible D gene TRBD2, 6 bases. CDR3 length: 14 amino acids. Trimming left V 5 bases short and J 2 bases short, with 9 bases between. Germline lookup yields CDR1 MNHEY and CDR2 SMNVEV (reference sequence). The CDR3 sequence: CASSREYNTGELFF. The DNA for the CDR3 is TGTGCCAGCAGTCGGGAGTATAACACCGGGGAGCTGTTTTTT.

The chain is built from TRBV25-1 and TRBJ2-3, with 12 nucleotides matching TRBD2. J lost 9 bases, V lost 1 base, and 8 bases had no gene match. The CDR3 loop spans 16 amino acids. The germline V gene has CDR1 MGHDK and CDR2 SYGVNS. Written as DNA, the CDR3 is TGTGCCAGCAGTGAATCTCTAGCGGGGGGGCCCCGCACGCAGTATTTT. It codes for CASSESLAGGPRTQYF.

The rearrangement links TRBV5-1 to TRBJ1-1; D is unresolved. Germline CDR1 and CDR2: SGHRS and YFSETQ. The CDR3 sequence is 14 residues long. The germline V and J ends were trimmed by 0 bases and 7 bases, with 13 bases remaining between them. The CDR3 loop reads CASSLDRAVDEAFF. CDR3 sequence (DNA): TGCGCCAGCAGCTTGGATCGGGCAGTAGATGAAGCTTTCTTT.

On this clone itself: Different DNA sequences within this sample yield the same CDR3. The chain has TRBV4-3 and TRBJ2-6; D call uncertain. Germline CDR1 and CDR2: LGHNA and YSLEER. This CDR3 has 14 residues. With 0 bases removed from V and 4 bases from J, the gap between germline ends came to 4 bases. The CDR3 region is CASSQDSGANVLTF. Here the CDR3 DNA reads TGCGCCAGCAGCCAAGATTCGGGGGCCAACGTCCTGACTTTC.

The gene calls are TRBV10-3 and TRBJ1-4; TRBD1 agrees at 9 bases. The CDR3 contains 17 residues. V lost 0 bases and J lost 8; bases outside the gene matches: 10. CDR1 ENHRY and CDR2 SYGVKD come from the germline V gene. The CDR3 DNA is TGTGCCATCAGTGAGTCGGGGACCGGGACAGGGAAAGAAAAACTGTTTTTT. It yields the protein CAISESGTGTGKEKLFF.

V gene TRBV5-6 combines with J gene TRBJ2-2, with unresolved D. The CDR3 has 15 amino acids. The ends were cut back, 0 bases at V and 1 base at J, with 7 bases in the middle. The germline gives CDR1 SGHDT, CDR2 YYEEEE. The CDR3 reads CASSLVHKNTGELFF. DNA for the CDR3: TGTGCCAGCAGCTTGGTCCATAAGAACACCGGGGAGCTGTTTTTT.

The rearrangement links TRBV9 to TRBJ1-3; D is ambiguous. Trimming stripped 3 bases from V and 0 bases from J, with 4 bases between. The CDR3 is 13 amino acids. CDR1 SGDLS and CDR2 YYNGEE come from the germline V gene. CDR3 in amino acids: CASSGISGNTIYF. CDR3 bases: TGTGCCAGCAGCGGTATCTCTGGAAACACCATATATTTT.

V and J are TRBV19 and TRBJ1-1; the match to TRBD1 covers 10 bases. This CDR3 comprises 16 residues. V shed 5 bases and J 4 bases; nucleotides not matched to a gene: 10. Germline CDR1 reads LNHDA; CDR2 reads SQIVND (reference sequence). The CDR3 reads CASSLGQGGAPTEAFF. In nucleotides, the CDR3 is TGTGCCAGTAGTCTAGGACAGGGGGGTGCCCCCACTGAAGCTTTCTTT.

V is TRBV29-1 and J is TRBJ2-1; perhaps TRBD2 as D (6 bases). The germline V gene has CDR1 SQVTM and CDR2 ANQGSEA. The CDR3 has 15 residues. The V gene lost 4 bases and the J gene lost 7 bases, with 20 bases spanning the gap. Here the CDR3 reads CSVGGVAGFLNEQFF. For the CDR3, the DNA is TGCAGCGTTGGGGGTGTGGCGGGGTTTTTGAATGAGCAGTTCTTC.